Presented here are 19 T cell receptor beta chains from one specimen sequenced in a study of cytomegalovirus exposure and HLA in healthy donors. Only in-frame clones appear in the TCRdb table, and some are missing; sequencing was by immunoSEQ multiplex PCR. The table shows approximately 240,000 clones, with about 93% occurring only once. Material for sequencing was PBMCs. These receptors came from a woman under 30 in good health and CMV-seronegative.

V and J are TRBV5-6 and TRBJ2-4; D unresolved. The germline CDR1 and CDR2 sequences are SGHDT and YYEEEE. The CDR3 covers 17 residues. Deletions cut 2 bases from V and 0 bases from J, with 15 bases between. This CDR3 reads CASSLRSGTLAKNIQYF. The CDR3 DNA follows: TGTGCCAGCAGCTTAAGGTCAGGTACCCTAGCCAAAAACATTCAGTACTTC.

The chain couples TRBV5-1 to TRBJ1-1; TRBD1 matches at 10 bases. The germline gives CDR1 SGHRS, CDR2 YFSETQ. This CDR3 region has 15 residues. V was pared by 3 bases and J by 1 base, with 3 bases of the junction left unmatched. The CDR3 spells CASSYWTGGNTEAFF. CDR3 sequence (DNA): TGCGCCAGCAGCTACTGGACAGGGGGGAACACTGAAGCTTTCTTT.

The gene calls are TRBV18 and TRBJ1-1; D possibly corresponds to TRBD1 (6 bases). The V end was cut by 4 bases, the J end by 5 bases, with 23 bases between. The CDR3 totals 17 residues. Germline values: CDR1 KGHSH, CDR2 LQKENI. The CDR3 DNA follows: TGTGCCAGCTCACGGCTGGGGCAGGGGCCTCCTCGGACTGAAGCTTTCTTT. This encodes CASSRLGQGPPRTEAFF.

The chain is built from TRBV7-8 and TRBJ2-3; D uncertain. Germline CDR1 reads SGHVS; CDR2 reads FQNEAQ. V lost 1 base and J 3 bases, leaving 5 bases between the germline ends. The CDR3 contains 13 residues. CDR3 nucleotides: TGTGCCAGCAGCTTAGTTTATACAGATACGCAGTATTTT. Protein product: CASSLVYTDTQYF.

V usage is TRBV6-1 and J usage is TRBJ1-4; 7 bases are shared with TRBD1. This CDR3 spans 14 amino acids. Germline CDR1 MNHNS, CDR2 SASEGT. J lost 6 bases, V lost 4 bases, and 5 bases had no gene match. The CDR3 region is CASSGGDSYEKLFF. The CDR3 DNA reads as TGTGCCAGCAGTGGAGGGGACAGTTATGAAAAACTGTTTTTT.

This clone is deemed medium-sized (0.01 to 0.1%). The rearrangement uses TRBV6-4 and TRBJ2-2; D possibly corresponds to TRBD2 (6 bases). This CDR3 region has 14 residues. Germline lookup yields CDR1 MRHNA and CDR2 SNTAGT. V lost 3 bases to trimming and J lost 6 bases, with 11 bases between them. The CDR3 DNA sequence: TGTGCCAGCAGTGAGGGGCGGGAAGCCGGGGAGCTGTTTTTT. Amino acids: CASSEGREAGELFF.

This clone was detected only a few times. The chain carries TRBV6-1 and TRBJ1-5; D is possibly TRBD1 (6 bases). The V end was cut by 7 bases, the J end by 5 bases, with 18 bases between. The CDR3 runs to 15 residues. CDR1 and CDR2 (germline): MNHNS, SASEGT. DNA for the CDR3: TGTGCCAGCACCCCACAACAGGGTTGGTATCAGCCCCAGCATTTT. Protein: CASTPQQGWYQPQHF.

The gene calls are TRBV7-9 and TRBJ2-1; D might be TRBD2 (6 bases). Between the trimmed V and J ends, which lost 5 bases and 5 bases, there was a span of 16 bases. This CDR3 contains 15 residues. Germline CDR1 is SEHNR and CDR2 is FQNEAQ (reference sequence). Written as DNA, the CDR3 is TGTGCCAGCAGCCGCGAGCGGGTCCCCCACAATGAGCAGTTCTTC. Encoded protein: CASSRERVPHNEQFF.

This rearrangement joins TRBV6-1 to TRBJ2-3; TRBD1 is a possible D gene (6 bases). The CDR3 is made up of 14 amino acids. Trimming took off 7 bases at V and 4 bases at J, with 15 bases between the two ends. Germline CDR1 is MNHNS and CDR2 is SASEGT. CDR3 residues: CASNRQVGPDTQYF. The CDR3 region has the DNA TGTGCCAGCAACCGACAGGTGGGTCCAGATACGCAGTATTTT.

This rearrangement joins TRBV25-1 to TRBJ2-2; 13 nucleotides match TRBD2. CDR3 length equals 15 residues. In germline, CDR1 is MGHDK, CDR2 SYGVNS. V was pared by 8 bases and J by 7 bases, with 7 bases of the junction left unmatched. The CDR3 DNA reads TGTGCCAGCCAACGGACTAGCGGGAGCGTCGGGGAGCTGTTTTTT. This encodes CASQRTSGSVGELFF.

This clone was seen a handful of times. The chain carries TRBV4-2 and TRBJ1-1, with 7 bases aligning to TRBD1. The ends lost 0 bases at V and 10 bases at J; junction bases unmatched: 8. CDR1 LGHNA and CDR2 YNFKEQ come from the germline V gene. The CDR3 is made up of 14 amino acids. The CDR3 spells CASSQDGIQGRAFF. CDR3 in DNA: TGTGCCAGCAGCCAAGACGGAATACAGGGGAGAGCTTTCTTT.

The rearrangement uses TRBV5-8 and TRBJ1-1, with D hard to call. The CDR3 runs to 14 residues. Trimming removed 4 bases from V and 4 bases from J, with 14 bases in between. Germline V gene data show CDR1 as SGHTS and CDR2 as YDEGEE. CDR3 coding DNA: TGTGCCAGCAGCCCGGAACGGGGATTCACTGAAGCTTTCTTT. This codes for CASSPERGFTEAFF.

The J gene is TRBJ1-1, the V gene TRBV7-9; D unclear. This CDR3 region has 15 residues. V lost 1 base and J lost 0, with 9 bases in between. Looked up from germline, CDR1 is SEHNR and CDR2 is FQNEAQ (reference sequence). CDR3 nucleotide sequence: TGTGCCAGCAGCTTAGATCGGGTGATGAACACTGAAGCTTTCTTT. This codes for CASSLDRVMNTEAFF.

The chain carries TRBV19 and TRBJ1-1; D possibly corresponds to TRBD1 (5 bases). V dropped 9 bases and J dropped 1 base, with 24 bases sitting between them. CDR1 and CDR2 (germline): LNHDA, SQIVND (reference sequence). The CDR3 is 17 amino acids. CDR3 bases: TGTGCCAGCCGGCGAGTAGGGGCTTTAGGCTCGAACACTGAAGCTTTCTTT. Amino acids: CASRRVGALGSNTEAFF.

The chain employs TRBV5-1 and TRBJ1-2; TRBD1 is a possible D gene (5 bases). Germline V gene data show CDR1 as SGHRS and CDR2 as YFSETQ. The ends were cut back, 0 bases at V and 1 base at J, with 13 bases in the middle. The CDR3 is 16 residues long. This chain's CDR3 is CASSLDFPGINYGYTF. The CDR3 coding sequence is TGCGCCAGCAGCTTGGACTTTCCAGGGATTAACTATGGCTACACCTTC.

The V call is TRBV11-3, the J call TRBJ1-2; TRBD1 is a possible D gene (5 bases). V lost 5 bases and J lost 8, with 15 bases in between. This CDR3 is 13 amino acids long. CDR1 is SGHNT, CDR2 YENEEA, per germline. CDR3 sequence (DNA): TGTGCCAGCAGCCTCGCGGGGGGTGGAGGCTACACCTTC. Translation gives CASSLAGGGGYTF.

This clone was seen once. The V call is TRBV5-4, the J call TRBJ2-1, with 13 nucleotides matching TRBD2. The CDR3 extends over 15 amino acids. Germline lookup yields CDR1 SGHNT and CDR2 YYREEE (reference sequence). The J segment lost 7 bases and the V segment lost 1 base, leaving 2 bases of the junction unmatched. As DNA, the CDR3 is TGTGCCAGCAGCTTGCGGACTAGCGGGAGAAATGAGCAGTTCTTC. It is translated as CASSLRTSGRNEQFF.

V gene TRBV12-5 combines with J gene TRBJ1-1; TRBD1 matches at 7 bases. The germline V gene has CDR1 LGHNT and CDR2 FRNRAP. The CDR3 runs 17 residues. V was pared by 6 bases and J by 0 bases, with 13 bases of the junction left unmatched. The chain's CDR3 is CASGQPLQGQVNTEAFF. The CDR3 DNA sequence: TGTGCTAGTGGCCAACCCCTACAGGGGCAGGTGAACACTGAAGCTTTCTTT.

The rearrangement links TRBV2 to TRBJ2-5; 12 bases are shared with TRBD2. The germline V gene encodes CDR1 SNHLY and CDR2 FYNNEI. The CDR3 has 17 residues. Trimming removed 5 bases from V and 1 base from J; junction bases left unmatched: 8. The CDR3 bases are TGTGCCAGCAGTCCACTTAGGACTAGCGGGACCCAAGAGACCCAGTACTTC. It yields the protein CASSPLRTSGTQETQYF.